Listed here is a single T cell receptor beta chain. Its antigen is not known. This sample is drawn from a study of cytomegalovirus exposure and HLA in healthy donors. The CDR3 loop spans 13 amino acids. Trimming pared 0 bases from V and 10 bases from J, leaving 13 bases between. The germline CDR1 and CDR2 sequences are SGHDT and YYEEEE. PCR was performed using 60 Vbeta and 13 Jbeta primers. TCRdb keeps only in-frame clones here, not all; method: immunoSEQ multiplex PCR. The table has around 69,000 clones, roughly 64% seen once. Study-wide results and limits: Reportedly, cytomegalovirus status was diagnosed with high sensitivity and specificity. Presence/absence analyses rested on an assumption that sequencing depth was roughly uniform across donors. Prediction of most subjects' HLA-A and HLA-B alleles by TCR beta sequences was reportedly accurate. Later analysis identified about 15,000 TCR beta sequences associated with HLA alleles, using a false discovery rate threshold of 0.05.

The sequence derives from a middle-aged man in good health and CMV-seropositive. The sample comprised PBMCs. The chain recombines TRBV5-6 with TRBJ1-1, with a weak D call TRBD1 (5 bases). The CDR3 DNA follows: TGTGCCAGCAGCTTGGCTGGGGCGCCCCGAGCTTTCTTT. Encoded protein: CASSLAGAPRAFF.